Listed here is a single T cell receptor beta chain. Trimming stripped 6 bases from V and 0 bases from J, with 16 bases between. CDR3 size: 16 residues. Germline loops: CDR1 SGHNT, CDR2 YYREEE (reference sequence). This entry comes from a study of blood T cell repertoires in COVID-19. Study-wide background: Acute and convalescent COVID-19 specimens originated in the United States, Italy and Spain. T cells, B-cell-depleted T cells, or PBMCs supplied cDNA or gDNA.

Per the study methods: Reference gene primers were amplified, and this amplification served to estimate nucleated cell counts. The data were produced by immunoSEQ multiplex PCR, yet TCRdb's version contains in-frame clones alone and is incomplete. The V and J calls and clone size come from that table; D and trimming were worked out from the DNA. The data show under 200,000 clones, around nine tenths seen once. V is TRBV5-4 and J is TRBJ2-1, with a tentative D call TRBD2 (5 bases). The sequence was obtained from a man between 45 and 60 years old with acute or convalescent COVID-19. Specimen: peripheral blood. The CDR3 coding sequence is TGTGCCAGCAACCTGGAGGCGTGGAGCTCCTACAATGAGCAGTTCTTC. Encoded protein: CASNLEAWSSYNEQFF.